A single sample is the source of the 31 T cell receptor beta chains below, sequenced in a study of shared clonotypes between healthy human individuals. Produced via immunoSEQ multiplex PCR; TCRdb's table is partial and in-frame only. This sample has some 580,000 clones, with around 97% found just once. Sequencing was carried out using naive CD4+ T cells sorted from blood. As for subset: CD45RA+ positively selected. The receptors come from a woman in her 30s in good health.

The chain uses TRBV6-5 and TRBJ1-4; 7 positions agree with TRBD1. The length of the CDR3 is 15 residues. V was clipped by 2 bases and J by 6 bases; unmatched bases: 6. The germline gives CDR1 MNHEY, CDR2 SVGAGI. CDR3 sequence: CASSYVEGAYEKLFF. Written as DNA, the CDR3 is TGTGCCAGCAGTTACGTCGAGGGGGCGTATGAAAAACTGTTTTTT.

The chain has TRBV6-6 and TRBJ2-7, with TRBD1 matching over 8 bases. CDR1 and CDR2 (germline): MNHNY, SVGAGI (reference sequence). The CDR3 is 13 residues long. Unmatched junction bases numbered 4, after V lost 6 bases and J lost 3 bases. The CDR3 reads CASRTGGIYEQYF. The CDR3 bases are TGTGCCAGCAGAACAGGGGGAATCTACGAGCAGTACTTC.

In its sample, this clone was seen once. This chain connects TRBV4-1 to TRBJ2-7; TRBD1 might be the D (5 bases). Trimming took 3 bases from V and 1 from J, leaving 10 bases between them. The germline V gene encodes CDR1 MGHRA and CDR2 YSYEKL. CDR3 length equals 14 residues. The CDR3 loop reads CASSQTTVSYEQYF. CDR3 in DNA: TGCGCCAGCAGCCAGACGACAGTATCCTACGAGCAGTACTTC.

The chain couples TRBV5-1 to TRBJ2-3; the match to TRBD2 covers 10 bases. The CDR3 runs to 15 residues. Germline-derived CDR1 and CDR2 are SGHRS and YFSETQ. Trimming removed 6 bases from V and 4 bases from J; junction bases left unmatched: 8. The CDR3 spells CASTLAGGHADTQYF. In nucleotides, the CDR3 is TGCGCCAGCACTTTAGCGGGAGGCCACGCAGATACGCAGTATTTT.

The chain combines TRBV5-1 with TRBJ2-2; D gene ambiguous. The germline gives CDR1 SGHRS, CDR2 YFSETQ. The CDR3 loop spans 17 amino acids. V lost 0 bases to trimming and J lost 0 bases, with 12 bases between them. In nucleotides, the CDR3 is TGCGCCAGCAGCTTGGGACGACTTGGAGCGAACACCGGGGAGCTGTTTTTT. Amino acid sequence: CASSLGRLGANTGELFF.

This CDR3 reads CASSPMGQGARTASRNTIYF. The CDR3 DNA reads as TGTGCCAGCTCACCAATGGGACAGGGGGCGCGGACGGCGTCGAGGAACACCATATATTTT. The chain uses TRBV18 and TRBJ1-3; 12 bases line up with TRBD1. V was pared by 2 bases and J by 7 bases, with 18 bases of the junction left unmatched. The CDR3 contains 20 residues. The germline V gene has CDR1 KGHSH and CDR2 LQKENI.

This sequence joins TRBV6-6 and TRBJ1-1; D uncertain. Germline-derived CDR1 and CDR2 are MNHNY and SVGAGI (reference sequence). V was trimmed by 0 bases and J by 1 base, leaving 6 bases between them. The CDR3 extends over 14 amino acids. CDR3 bases: TGTGCCAGCAGTTACTCGAGAGAGAACACTGAAGCTTTCTTT. It is translated as CASSYSRENTEAFF.

This clone has only one observation. V and J are TRBV7-9 and TRBJ1-5; TRBD1 might be the D (5 bases). The germline gives CDR1 SEHNR, CDR2 FQNEAQ (reference sequence). The CDR3 is 13 residues long. V was clipped by 9 bases and J by 6 bases, with 15 bases between them. The chain's CDR3 is CASQAVGAQPQHF. The CDR3 DNA is TGTGCCAGTCAAGCGGTTGGGGCTCAGCCCCAGCATTTT.

The CDR3 region is CASSRDRYWETQYF. The CDR3 nucleotides read TGTGCCAGTAGTAGAGACAGGTACTGGGAGACCCAGTACTTC. The chain recombines TRBV19 with TRBJ2-5; TRBD1 is a possible D gene (6 bases). Germline CDR1 and CDR2: LNHDA and SQIVND (reference sequence). This CDR3 has 14 amino acids. The V gene lost 4 bases and the J gene lost 5 bases, with 14 bases spanning the gap.

The V call is TRBV18, the J call TRBJ1-2; D unresolved. V lost 5 bases, J lost 8 bases, and 15 bases lay in between. In germline, CDR1 is KGHSH, CDR2 LQKENI. The CDR3 length is 13 residues. CDR3 residues: CASSEFDGRGYTF. The CDR3 coding sequence is TGTGCCAGCTCAGAATTTGACGGCCGGGGCTACACCTTC.

V and J are TRBV7-9 and TRBJ2-7; TRBD2 matches 11 bases. V trimming: 5 bases; J trimming: 3 bases; junction bases outside the gene matches: 3. There are 14 residues in the CDR3. CDR1 and CDR2 from the germline V gene are SEHNR and FQNEAQ (reference sequence). In DNA form, the CDR3 reads TGTGCCAGCAGCACTAGCGGGAGTAGCTACGAGCAGTACTTC. Amino acid sequence: CASSTSGSSYEQYF.

CDR3 sequence reads: CASRLDEGQPQHF. The CDR3 DNA reads as TGTGCAAGTCGCTTAGACGAGGGTCAGCCCCAGCATTTT. V is TRBV12-2 and J is TRBJ1-5. TRBV12-2 is described as a pseudogene. This CDR3 comprises 13 residues.

Note on this clone: Relative to the germline gene, one junction end is altered; a read error may explain this. The V and J genes are TRBV28 and TRBJ2-7; TRBD1 might be the D (6 bases). The CDR3 totals 12 residues. CDR1 MDHEN and CDR2 SYDVKM come from the germline V gene. DNA for the CDR3: TGTGCCAGCAGTTCCCTAGGGGACACCCGTTTTTTC. Translating gives CASSSLGDTRFF.

This sequence joins TRBV27 and TRBJ2-7; TRBD2 is a possible D gene (5 bases). Germline CDR1 MNHEY, CDR2 SMNVEV (reference sequence). The CDR3 sequence is 15 residues long. Trimming removed 6 bases from V and 6 bases from J, with 21 bases in between. DNA of the CDR3: TGTGCCAGCAGAGACTATCTAAAACCACGGGTCGAGCAGTACTTC. As protein: CASRDYLKPRVEQYF.

The chain has TRBV27 and TRBJ2-7; D perhaps matches TRBD1 (7 bases). The CDR3 runs to 15 residues. Trimming removed 6 bases from V and 6 bases from J, with 21 bases in between. CDR1 and CDR2 (germline): MNHEY, SMNVEV (reference sequence). The CDR3 region has the DNA TGTGCCAGCAGCCTATCACACGGAGGGGACAGCGAGCAGTACTTC. Translation gives CASSLSHGGDSEQYF.

The V and J genes are TRBV7-2 and TRBJ2-1, with 8 nucleotides matching TRBD2. The germline V gene encodes CDR1 SGHTA and CDR2 FQGNSA. V trimming: 0 bases; J trimming: 3 bases; junction bases outside the gene matches: 4. The CDR3 contains 16 residues. Written as DNA, the CDR3 is TGTGCCAGCAGCTTAGCAGCGGGAGTTAGCTACAATGAGCAGTTCTTC. Its protein is CASSLAAGVSYNEQFF.

The V gene is TRBV5-1, the J gene TRBJ1-1, with TRBD1 as a possible D gene (6 bases). The CDR3 extends over 14 amino acids. Trimming left V 4 bases short and J 0 bases short, with 10 bases between. Germline V lookup: CDR1 SGHRS, CDR2 YFSETQ. The CDR3 spells CASSRDTLNTEAFF. The CDR3 DNA sequence: TGCGCCAGCAGCCGGGACACCCTGAACACTGAAGCTTTCTTT.

Here the CDR3 reads CASSASSGSSYNEQFF. As DNA, the CDR3 is TGTGCCAGCAGTGCATCTAGCGGCAGCTCCTACAATGAGCAGTTCTTC. V is TRBV28 and J is TRBJ2-1; 7 nucleotides line up with TRBD2. Germline CDR1 MDHEN, CDR2 SYDVKM. After removal of 5 bases from V and 0 bases from J, the junction contained 7 bases not matched to a gene. The CDR3 runs 16 residues.

V usage is TRBV28 and J usage is TRBJ1-4; D might be TRBD1 (6 bases). The CDR3 has 13 amino acids. Trimming left V 8 bases short and J 5 bases short, with 12 bases between. Germline assignment: CDR1 MDHEN and CDR2 SYDVKM. CDR3 residues: CASFGGPNEKLFF. CDR3 DNA sequence: TGTGCCAGCTTTGGGGGGCCGAATGAAAAACTGTTTTTT.

This chain connects TRBV7-9 to TRBJ1-1; D unclear. The CDR3 contains 16 residues. Trimming removed 4 bases from V and 8 bases from J, with 23 bases in between. Germline V gives CDR1 SEHNR, CDR2 FQNEAQ (reference sequence). The CDR3 nucleotides read TGTGCCAGCAGCTCCCCTTCAGGAGACGGGCGTAGAGAAGCTTTCTTT. Its translation: CASSSPSGDGRREAFF.

The rearrangement joins TRBV6-5 to TRBJ2-5, with D possibly TRBD1 on 6 matching bases. The end of the DNA is better explained by TRBJ2-7, so the J call may be wrong. The CDR3 contains 13 residues. The germline V gene encodes CDR1 MNHEY and CDR2 SVGAGI. CDR3 nucleotides: TGTGCCAGCAGGAACAGGGTCGCCTACGAGCAGTACTTC. Its protein product is CASRNRVAYEQYF.

The rearrangement links TRBV15 to TRBJ2-3; 13 bases fit TRBD2. J lost 4 bases, V lost 5 bases, and 6 bases had no gene match. From germline, CDR1 is LNHNV and CDR2 YYDKDF (reference sequence). The CDR3 loop spans 16 amino acids. The CDR3 protein is CATSRRLAGGADTQYF. CDR3 bases: TGTGCCACCAGCCGAAGACTAGCGGGAGGAGCAGATACGCAGTATTTT.

V gene TRBV18 combines with J gene TRBJ2-3, with TRBD2 identical over 8 bases. V was clipped by 3 bases and J by 2 bases; unmatched bases: 7. The CDR3 extends over 16 amino acids. The germline CDR1 and CDR2 sequences are KGHSH and LQKENI. The CDR3, as DNA: TGTGCCAGCTCACCCCCCGGAGCGGGAGACACAGATACGCAGTATTTT. Protein sequence: CASSPPGAGDTDTQYF.

The rearrangement joins TRBV2 to TRBJ2-5; TRBD2 aligns across 7 bases. V lost 3 bases to trimming and J lost 5 bases; unmatched junction nucleotides: 9. Looked up from germline, CDR1 is SNHLY and CDR2 is FYNNEI. The CDR3 covers 15 residues. CDR3: CASSDWLAVAETQYF. The CDR3 nucleotides are TGTGCCAGCAGTGATTGGCTAGCGGTGGCTGAGACCCAGTACTTC. Using reference TRBV2 and TRBJ2-5 for the parts outside the CDR3, the full variable domain is EPEVTQTPSHQVTQMGQEVILRCVPISNHLYFYWYRQILGQKVEFLVSFYNNEISEKSEIFDDQFSVERPDGSNFTLKIRSTKLEDSAMYFCASSDWLAVAETQYFGPGTRLLVL.

J is TRBJ1-4 and V is TRBV4-2, with a weak D call TRBD1 (5 bases). V lost 3 bases to trimming and J lost 6 bases, with 11 bases between them. The germline CDR1 and CDR2 sequences are LGHNA and YNFKEQ. The CDR3 is 14 residues long. DNA for the CDR3: TGTGCCAGCAGCCAGAGGGGTTTGGATGAAAAACTGTTTTTT. It specifies CASSQRGLDEKLFF.

J is TRBJ1-2 and V is TRBV10-1; D remains unclear. This CDR3 is built from 15 residues. Looked up from germline, CDR1 is WNHNN and CDR2 is SYGVQD (reference sequence). The V gene lost 4 bases and the J gene lost 2 bases, with 14 bases spanning the gap. The CDR3 nucleotides are TGCGCCAGCAGTGGATATCATGCTGCCAACTATGGCTACACCTTC. Protein sequence: CASSGYHAANYGYTF.

The sample holds one count of this clone. Its ends do not fully match the called genes, so a read error is possible. V and J are TRBV6-5 and TRBJ2-7; TRBD2 matches at 12 bases. The V gene's germline CDR1 is MNHEY and CDR2 SVGAGI. The CDR3 spans 16 residues. CDR3 DNA: TGTGCCAGCAGCTACTATCGACTAGCGGGAGCCCACGAGCAGTACTTC. This encodes CASSYYRLAGAHEQYF.

This clone was seen a single time. V usage is TRBV28 and J usage is TRBJ1-1, with D unresolved. CDR1 is MDHEN and CDR2 is SYDVKM in the germline V gene. The CDR3 is 15 residues long. The V end lost 2 bases, the J end lost 0 bases, and 10 bases lay between the germline ends. As DNA, the CDR3 is TGTGCCAGCAGTTTAACGGGTTACATGAACACTGAAGCTTTCTTT. It codes for CASSLTGYMNTEAFF.

Points on this clone: The junction departs from the called germline gene at one end, perhaps through a read error. This chain connects TRBV7-9 to TRBJ2-2; 11 bases align to TRBD2. The CDR3 covers 19 residues. Per the germline V gene, CDR1 is SEHNR and CDR2 is FQNEAQ (reference sequence). The CDR3: CASSLAPGLAEKGTGELFF. DNA for the CDR3: TGTGCCAGCAGCCTAGCCCCGGGACTAGCGGAGAAGGGCACCGGGGAGCTGTTTTTT.

The chain recombines TRBV4-1 with TRBJ1-2; D gene ambiguous. The germline V gene encodes CDR1 MGHRA and CDR2 YSYEKL. Trimming pared 0 bases from V and 7 bases from J, leaving 9 bases between. The CDR3 consists of 13 residues. For the CDR3, the DNA is TGCGCCAGCAGCCAAGAGGGAATGGGTGGCTACACCTTC. Its translation is CASSQEGMGGYTF.

In this sample, this clone turned up once. The chain has TRBV29-1 and TRBJ1-2; tentatively, D is TRBD1 (6 bases). The CDR3 extends over 11 amino acids. The V gene lost 4 bases and the J gene lost 7 bases, with 10 bases spanning the gap. In germline, CDR1 is SQVTM, CDR2 ANQGSEA. The CDR3 DNA reads as TGCAGCGTTGGGGGGCAGGGTGGCTACACCTTC. Translating it yields CSVGGQGGYTF.